This T cell receptor (beta chain) was recovered during a study of post-analysis software for immune sequencing data. Findings of the study overall: Strong co-clustering by F measure was seen for same-batch samples. Diversity measured as normalized Chao1 was significantly lower in multiple sclerosis patients than in controls.

Presence of unique molecular identifiers characterized the TCR beta cDNA libraries. Between roughly 1 and 10 million T cells gave rise to 500,000 to 650,000 cDNA molecules. TCRdb passed the PCR reads through MiXCR, listing each CDR3 protein once. The sample records a few hundred thousand distinct CDR3 sequences, 45% being singletons. On this clonotype: Its specificity is unknown.

The source material was blood. The sequence came from a girl aged 10 to 17 with multiple sclerosis.

As DNA, the CDR3 is TGTGCCAGCAGTTTTGTGGACGGCTACACCTTC. Amino acids: CASSFVDGYTF. The chain is built from TRBV12-3 or TRBV12-4 and TRBJ1-2; D remains ambiguous. Deletions cut 3 bases from V and 8 bases from J, with 7 bases between. CDR3 length: 11 residues.